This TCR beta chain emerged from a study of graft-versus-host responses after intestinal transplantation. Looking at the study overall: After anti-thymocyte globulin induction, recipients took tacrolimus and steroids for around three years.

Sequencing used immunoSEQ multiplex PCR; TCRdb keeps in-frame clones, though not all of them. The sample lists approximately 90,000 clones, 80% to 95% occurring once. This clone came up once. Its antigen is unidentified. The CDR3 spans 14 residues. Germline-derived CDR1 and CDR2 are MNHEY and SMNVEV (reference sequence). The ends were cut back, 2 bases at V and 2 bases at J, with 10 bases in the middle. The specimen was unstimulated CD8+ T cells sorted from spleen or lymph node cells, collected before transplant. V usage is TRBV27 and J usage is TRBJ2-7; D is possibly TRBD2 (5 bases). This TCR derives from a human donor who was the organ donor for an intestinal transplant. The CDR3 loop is CASSLKAGPYEQYF. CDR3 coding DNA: TGTGCCAGCAGTTTAAAGGCGGGCCCCTACGAGCAGTACTTC.